These 15 T cell receptor beta chains originate from one sample sequenced in a study of technical replicates of blood from a handful of donors. Libraries were prepared by immunoSEQ multiplex PCR; TCRdb keeps only in-frame clonotypes and omits some of them. The sample contains approximately 52,000 clones, 80% to 95% of which appear only once. Material for sequencing was PBMCs. These receptors all come from a human donor in good health. Some clones in this sample may be carry-over from other donors' samples.

V and J are TRBV7-9 and TRBJ2-1, with D unclear. The CDR3 totals 13 residues. Trimming shortened V by 5 bases and J by 6 bases, and 11 bases separated the two germline ends. The germline V gene has CDR1 SEHNR and CDR2 FQNEAQ (reference sequence). CDR3 in amino acids: CASSPSGSNEQFF. CDR3 sequence (DNA): TGTGCCAGCAGCCCCTCCGGGTCCAATGAGCAGTTCTTC.

The chain has TRBV25-1 and TRBJ2-7, with D perhaps matching TRBD1 (6 bases). Germline-derived CDR1 and CDR2 are MGHDK and SYGVNS. The germline V and J ends were trimmed by 4 bases and 4 bases, with 14 bases remaining between them. The CDR3 totals 14 residues. The CDR3 region is CASSGTDLGYEQYF. The DNA of the CDR3 is TGTGCCAGCAGTGGGACAGATCTGGGATACGAGCAGTACTTC.

This clone was seen a single time. V and J are TRBV2 and TRBJ1-5; no definite D call. V lost 4 bases and J 4 bases, leaving 2 bases between the germline ends. The CDR3 length is 11 residues. Germline CDR1 and CDR2: SNHLY and FYNNEI. The CDR3 region has the DNA TGTGCCAGCAGTGCTAATCAGCCCCAGCATTTT. Its translation: CASSANQPQHF. Using reference TRBV2 and TRBJ1-5 for the parts outside the CDR3, the full variable domain is EPEVTQTPSHQVTQMGQEVILRCVPISNHLYFYWYRQILGQKVEFLVSFYNNEISEKSEIFDDQFSVERPDGSNFTLKIRSTKLEDSAMYFCASSANQPQHFGDGTRLSIL.

The chain recombines TRBV6-5 with TRBJ1-6; D unresolved. The CDR3 length is 13 residues. The V end was cut by 3 bases, the J end by 8 bases, with 8 bases between. Germline V gene sequence: CDR1 MNHEY, CDR2 SVGAGI. The chain's CDR3 is CASSYSGDSPLHF. In DNA, the CDR3 is TGTGCCAGCAGTTATTCCGGGGATTCACCCCTCCACTTT.

The V and J genes are TRBV11-2 and TRBJ1-1; TRBD1 might be the D (5 bases). The CDR3 spans 12 residues. V was clipped by 5 bases and J by 6 bases, with 10 bases between them. The V gene's germline CDR1 is SGHAT and CDR2 FQNNGV. Here the CDR3 DNA reads TGTGCCAGCAGCGCACCAGGGTCTGAAGCTTTCTTT. It is translated as CASSAPGSEAFF. The full variable domain, its missing parts supplied by reference TRBV11-2 and TRBJ1-1, is EAGVAQSPRYKIIEKRQSVAFWCNPISGHATLYWYQQILGQGPKLLIQFQNNGVVDDSQLPKDRFSAERLKGVDSTLKIQPAKLEDSAVYLCASSAPGSEAFFGQGTRLTVV.

The rearrangement links TRBV4-3 to TRBJ1-6, with TRBD1 identical over 7 bases. The CDR3 runs to 18 residues. CDR1 is LGHNA, CDR2 YSLEER, per germline. V was clipped by 1 base and J by 0 bases; unmatched bases: 6. The CDR3 is CASSQVLGQSSYNSPLHF. The CDR3 DNA reads TGCGCCAGCAGCCAAGTATTGGGACAGAGCTCCTATAATTCACCCCTCCACTTT.

This rearrangement joins TRBV7-9 to TRBJ2-1; possibly TRBD2 for D (7 bases). Germline V CDR1 and CDR2: SEHNR, FQNEAQ (reference sequence). V was clipped by 5 bases and J by 7 bases, with 27 bases between them. This CDR3 contains 18 residues. CDR3 region: CASSPVFGGGPNNNEQFF. Here the CDR3 DNA reads TGTGCCAGCAGCCCGGTTTTTGGGGGGGGCCCCAATAATAATGAGCAGTTCTTC.

This chain connects TRBV6-5 to TRBJ1-2; TRBD1 is a possible D gene (5 bases). Germline V gene data show CDR1 as MNHEY and CDR2 as SVGAGI. The CDR3 is 12 amino acids. V lost 7 bases to trimming and J lost 4 bases, with 10 bases between them. Here the CDR3 reads CASIDSLYGYTF. In nucleotides, the CDR3 is TGTGCCAGCATCGACAGTCTCTATGGCTACACCTTC.

This chain links TRBV9 with TRBJ2-1; D is unclear. Between the trimmed V and J ends, which lost 4 bases and 7 bases, there was a span of 18 bases. The germline gives CDR1 SGDLS, CDR2 YYNGEE. This CDR3 has 15 amino acids. CDR3: CASSFWSTPQNEQFF. DNA of the CDR3: TGTGCCAGCAGCTTCTGGAGTACCCCCCAGAATGAGCAGTTCTTC.

This clone was observed a single time. The chain uses TRBV27 and TRBJ1-6, with no clear D. V gave up 6 bases and J gave up 6 bases, with 18 bases separating them. The germline gives CDR1 MNHEY, CDR2 SMNVEV (reference sequence). The CDR3 contains 16 residues. The CDR3 sequence is CASRPGQTAGNSPLHF. DNA of the CDR3: TGTGCCAGCAGACCCGGCCAAACTGCGGGTAATTCACCCCTCCACTTT.

V and J are TRBV2 and TRBJ1-1, with 7 positions matching TRBD1. The ends lost 5 bases at V and 4 bases at J; junction bases unmatched: 4. In germline, CDR1 is SNHLY, CDR2 FYNNEI. This CDR3 is 13 amino acids long. CDR3 in amino acids: CASSRQGSTEAFF. The DNA of the CDR3 is TGTGCCAGCAGTCGACAGGGCTCCACTGAAGCTTTCTTT.

The rearrangement joins TRBV27 to TRBJ2-5; 8 bases match TRBD2. This CDR3 region has 17 residues. The V gene end was trimmed by 6 bases and the J gene end by 2 bases; junction bases not matched to a gene: 14. Germline CDR1 MNHEY, CDR2 SMNVEV (reference sequence). CDR3 nucleotide sequence: TGTGCCAGCAGGGAACTGACGGGGGGGGGCGGTCAAGAGACCCAGTACTTC. It encodes CASRELTGGGGQETQYF.

The DNA of the CDR3 is TGTGCCAGCAGACGGGGACAGGGGGCGCAGATCACTGAAGCTTTCTTT. It encodes CASRRGQGAQITEAFF. This chain uses TRBV5-4 with TRBJ1-1, with 12 bases matching TRBD1. Germline-derived CDR1 and CDR2 are SGHNT and YYREEE (reference sequence). The CDR3 runs 16 residues. With V trimmed by 5 bases and J by 4 bases, 9 bases remained unmatched.

The chain employs TRBV19 and TRBJ2-3; D call uncertain. The germline V gene has CDR1 LNHDA and CDR2 SQIVND (reference sequence). Trimming shortened V by 0 bases and J by 7 bases, and 8 bases separated the two germline ends. The CDR3 spans 13 residues. The CDR3 nucleotides are TGTGCCAGTAGTATAGAACTCGAATATACGCAGTATTTT. Translation gives CASSIELEYTQYF.

The genes are TRBV7-2 and TRBJ2-5; TRBD2 is a possible D gene (6 bases). V shed 3 bases and J shed 1 base, with 12 bases lying between them. The V gene's germline CDR1 is SGHTA and CDR2 FQGNSA. The CDR3 has 15 residues. The CDR3: CASSLGRGVQETQYF. The CDR3 nucleotides read TGTGCCAGCAGCTTGGGGCGGGGAGTCCAAGAGACCCAGTACTTC.